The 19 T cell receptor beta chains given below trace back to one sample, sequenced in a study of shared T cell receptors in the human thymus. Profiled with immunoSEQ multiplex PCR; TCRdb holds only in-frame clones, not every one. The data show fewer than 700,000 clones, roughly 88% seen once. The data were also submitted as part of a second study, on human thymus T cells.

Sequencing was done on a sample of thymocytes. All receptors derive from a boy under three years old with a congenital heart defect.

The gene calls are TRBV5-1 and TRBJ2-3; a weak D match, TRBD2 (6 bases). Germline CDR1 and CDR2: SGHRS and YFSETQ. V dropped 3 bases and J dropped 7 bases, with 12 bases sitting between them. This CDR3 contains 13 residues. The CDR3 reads CASSSLAFHTQYF. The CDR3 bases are TGCGCCAGCAGCTCACTAGCTTTCCATACGCAGTATTTT. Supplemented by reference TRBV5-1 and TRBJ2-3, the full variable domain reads KAGVTQTPRYLIKTRGQQVTLSCSPISGHRSVSWYQQTPGQGLQFLFEYFSETQRNKGNFPGRFSGRQFSNSRSEMNVSTLELGDSALYLCASSSLAFHTQYFGPGTRLTVL.

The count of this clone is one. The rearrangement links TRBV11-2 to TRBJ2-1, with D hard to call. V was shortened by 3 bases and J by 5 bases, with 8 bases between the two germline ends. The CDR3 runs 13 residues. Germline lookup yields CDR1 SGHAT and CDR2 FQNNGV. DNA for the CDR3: TGTGCCAGCAGCTTCAAGAGAGACAATGAGCAGTTCTTC. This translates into CASSFKRDNEQFF.

The CDR3 DNA reads TGTGCCAGCAGTTTATTGGGCGCCCGGAACACTGAAGCTTTCTTT. Protein: CASSLLGARNTEAFF. This chain links TRBV28 with TRBJ1-1; D call uncertain. The V end was cut by 1 base, the J end by 1 base, with 10 bases between. Per the germline V gene, CDR1 is MDHEN and CDR2 is SYDVKM. The CDR3 has 15 amino acids.

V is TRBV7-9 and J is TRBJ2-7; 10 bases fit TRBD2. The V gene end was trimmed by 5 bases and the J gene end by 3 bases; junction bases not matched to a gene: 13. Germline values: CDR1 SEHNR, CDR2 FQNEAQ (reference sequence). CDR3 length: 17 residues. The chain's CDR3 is CASSPTTSGWVYYEQYF. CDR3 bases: TGTGCCAGCAGCCCTACGACTAGCGGGTGGGTCTACTACGAGCAGTACTTC. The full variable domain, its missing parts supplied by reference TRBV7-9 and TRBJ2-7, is DTGVSQNPRHKITKRGQNVTFRCDPISEHNRLYWYRQTLGQGPEFLTYFQNEAQLEKSRLLSDRFSAERPKGSFSTLEIQRTEQGDSAMYLCASSPTTSGWVYYEQYFGPGTRLTVT.

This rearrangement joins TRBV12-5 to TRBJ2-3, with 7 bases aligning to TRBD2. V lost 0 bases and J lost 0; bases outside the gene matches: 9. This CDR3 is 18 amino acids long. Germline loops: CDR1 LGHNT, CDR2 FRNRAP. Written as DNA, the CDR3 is TGTGCTAGTGGTTTGGTACTGGGGGGAGCGGGGAGCACAGATACGCAGTATTTT. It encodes CASGLVLGGAGSTDTQYF.

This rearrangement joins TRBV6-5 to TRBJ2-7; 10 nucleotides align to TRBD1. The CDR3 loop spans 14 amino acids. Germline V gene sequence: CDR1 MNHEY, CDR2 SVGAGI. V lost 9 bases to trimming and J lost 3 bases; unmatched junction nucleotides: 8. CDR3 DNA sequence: TGTGCCAGTAGAAGACAGGGGGCGCTCTACGAGCAGTACTTC. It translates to CASRRQGALYEQYF.

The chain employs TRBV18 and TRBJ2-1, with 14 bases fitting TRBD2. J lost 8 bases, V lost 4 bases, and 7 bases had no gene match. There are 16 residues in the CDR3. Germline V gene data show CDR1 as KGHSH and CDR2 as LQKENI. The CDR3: CASSQTGTSGSHEQFF. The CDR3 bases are TGTGCCAGCTCACAAACCGGGACTAGCGGGAGCCATGAGCAGTTCTTC.

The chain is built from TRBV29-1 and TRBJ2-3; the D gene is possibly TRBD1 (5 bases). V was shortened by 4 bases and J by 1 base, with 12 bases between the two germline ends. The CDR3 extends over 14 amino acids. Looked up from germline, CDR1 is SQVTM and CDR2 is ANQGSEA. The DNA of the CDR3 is TGCAGCGTTGTACGCAGGGATGGCACAGATACGCAGTATTTT. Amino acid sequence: CSVVRRDGTDTQYF.

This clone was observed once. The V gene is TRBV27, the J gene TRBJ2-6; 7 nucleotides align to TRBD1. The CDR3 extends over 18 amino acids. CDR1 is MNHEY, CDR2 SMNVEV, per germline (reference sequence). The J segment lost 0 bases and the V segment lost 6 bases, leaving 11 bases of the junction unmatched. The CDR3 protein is CASRHSGGLPSGANVLTF. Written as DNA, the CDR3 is TGTGCCAGCAGACACTCAGGGGGTCTCCCCTCTGGGGCCAACGTCCTGACTTTC.

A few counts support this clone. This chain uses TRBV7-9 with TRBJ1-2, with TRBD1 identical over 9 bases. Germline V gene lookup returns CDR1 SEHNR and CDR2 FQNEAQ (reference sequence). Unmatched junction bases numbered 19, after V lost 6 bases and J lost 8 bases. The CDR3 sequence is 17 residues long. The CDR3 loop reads CASSSPTGTGSSGGYTF. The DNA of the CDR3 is TGTGCCAGCAGTTCCCCCACCGGGACAGGGTCCTCGGGCGGCTACACCTTC.

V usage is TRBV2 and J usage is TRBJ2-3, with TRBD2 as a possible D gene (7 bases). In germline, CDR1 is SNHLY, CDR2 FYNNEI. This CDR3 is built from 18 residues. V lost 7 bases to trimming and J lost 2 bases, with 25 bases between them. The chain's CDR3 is CASITQTGLAETTDTQYF. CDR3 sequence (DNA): TGTGCCAGCATTACCCAAACAGGGCTAGCGGAGACCACAGATACGCAGTATTTT.

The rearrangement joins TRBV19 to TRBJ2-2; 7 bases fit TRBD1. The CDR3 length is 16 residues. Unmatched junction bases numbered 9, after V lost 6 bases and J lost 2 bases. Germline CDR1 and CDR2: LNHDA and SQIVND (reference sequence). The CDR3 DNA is TGTGCCAGTAGGGACAGGTCCACAACCAACACCGGGGAGCTGTTTTTT. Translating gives CASRDRSTTNTGELFF.

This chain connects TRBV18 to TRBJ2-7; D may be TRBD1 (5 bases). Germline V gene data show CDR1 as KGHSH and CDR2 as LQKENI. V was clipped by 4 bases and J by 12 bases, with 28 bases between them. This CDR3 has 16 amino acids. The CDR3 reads CASSRFSRQGYGEAYF. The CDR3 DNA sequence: TGTGCCAGCTCACGGTTTTCGAGGCAGGGCTATGGTGAGGCGTACTTC.

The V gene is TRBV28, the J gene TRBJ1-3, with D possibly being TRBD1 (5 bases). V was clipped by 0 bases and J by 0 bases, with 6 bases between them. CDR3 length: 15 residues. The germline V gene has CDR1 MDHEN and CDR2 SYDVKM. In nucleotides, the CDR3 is TGTGCCAGCAGTTTATGGGGGCGCTCTGGAAACACCATATATTTT. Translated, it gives CASSLWGRSGNTIYF.

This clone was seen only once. The CDR3 nucleotides are TGTGCCACCAGCAACGCTCCGGGACAGGGATTATTCAATGAGCAGTTCTTC. Translating it yields CATSNAPGQGLFNEQFF. The genes are TRBV15 and TRBJ2-1; 9 bases align to TRBD1. CDR1 is LNHNV and CDR2 is YYDKDF in the germline V gene (reference sequence). The J segment lost 6 bases and the V segment lost 4 bases, leaving 13 bases of the junction unmatched. The CDR3 runs to 17 residues.

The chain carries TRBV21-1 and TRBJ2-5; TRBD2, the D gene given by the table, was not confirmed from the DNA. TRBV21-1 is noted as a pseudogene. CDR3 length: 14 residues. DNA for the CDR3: TGTGCCAGCAGCAAAGCGGTAGGAGAAGAGACCCAGTACTTC. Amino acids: CASSKAVGEETQYF.

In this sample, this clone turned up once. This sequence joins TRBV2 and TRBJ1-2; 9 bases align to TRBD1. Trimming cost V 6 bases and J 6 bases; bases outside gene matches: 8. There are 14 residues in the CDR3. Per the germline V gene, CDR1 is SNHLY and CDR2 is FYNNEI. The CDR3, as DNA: TGTGCCAGCAGAAAGACGGGACAGGGCGATGGCTACACCTTC. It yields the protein CASRKTGQGDGYTF. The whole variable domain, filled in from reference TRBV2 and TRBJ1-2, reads EPEVTQTPSHQVTQMGQEVILRCVPISNHLYFYWYRQILGQKVEFLVSFYNNEISEKSEIFDDQFSVERPDGSNFTLKIRSTKLEDSAMYFCASRKTGQGDGYTFGSGTRLTVV.

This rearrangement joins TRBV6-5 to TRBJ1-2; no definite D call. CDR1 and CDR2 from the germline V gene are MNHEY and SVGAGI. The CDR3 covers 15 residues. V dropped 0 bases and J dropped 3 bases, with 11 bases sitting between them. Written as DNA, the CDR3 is TGTGCCAGCAGTTACTCGACACCTTTTGACTATGGCTACACCTTC. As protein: CASSYSTPFDYGYTF.

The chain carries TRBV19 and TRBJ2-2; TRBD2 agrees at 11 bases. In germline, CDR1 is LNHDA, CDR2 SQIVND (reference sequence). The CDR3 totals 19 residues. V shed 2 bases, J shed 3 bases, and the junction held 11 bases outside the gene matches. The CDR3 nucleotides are TGTGCCAGTAGTATACCTACTAGCGGGAGAGAAAGGCACACCGGGGAGCTGTTTTTT. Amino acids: CASSIPTSGRERHTGELFF.